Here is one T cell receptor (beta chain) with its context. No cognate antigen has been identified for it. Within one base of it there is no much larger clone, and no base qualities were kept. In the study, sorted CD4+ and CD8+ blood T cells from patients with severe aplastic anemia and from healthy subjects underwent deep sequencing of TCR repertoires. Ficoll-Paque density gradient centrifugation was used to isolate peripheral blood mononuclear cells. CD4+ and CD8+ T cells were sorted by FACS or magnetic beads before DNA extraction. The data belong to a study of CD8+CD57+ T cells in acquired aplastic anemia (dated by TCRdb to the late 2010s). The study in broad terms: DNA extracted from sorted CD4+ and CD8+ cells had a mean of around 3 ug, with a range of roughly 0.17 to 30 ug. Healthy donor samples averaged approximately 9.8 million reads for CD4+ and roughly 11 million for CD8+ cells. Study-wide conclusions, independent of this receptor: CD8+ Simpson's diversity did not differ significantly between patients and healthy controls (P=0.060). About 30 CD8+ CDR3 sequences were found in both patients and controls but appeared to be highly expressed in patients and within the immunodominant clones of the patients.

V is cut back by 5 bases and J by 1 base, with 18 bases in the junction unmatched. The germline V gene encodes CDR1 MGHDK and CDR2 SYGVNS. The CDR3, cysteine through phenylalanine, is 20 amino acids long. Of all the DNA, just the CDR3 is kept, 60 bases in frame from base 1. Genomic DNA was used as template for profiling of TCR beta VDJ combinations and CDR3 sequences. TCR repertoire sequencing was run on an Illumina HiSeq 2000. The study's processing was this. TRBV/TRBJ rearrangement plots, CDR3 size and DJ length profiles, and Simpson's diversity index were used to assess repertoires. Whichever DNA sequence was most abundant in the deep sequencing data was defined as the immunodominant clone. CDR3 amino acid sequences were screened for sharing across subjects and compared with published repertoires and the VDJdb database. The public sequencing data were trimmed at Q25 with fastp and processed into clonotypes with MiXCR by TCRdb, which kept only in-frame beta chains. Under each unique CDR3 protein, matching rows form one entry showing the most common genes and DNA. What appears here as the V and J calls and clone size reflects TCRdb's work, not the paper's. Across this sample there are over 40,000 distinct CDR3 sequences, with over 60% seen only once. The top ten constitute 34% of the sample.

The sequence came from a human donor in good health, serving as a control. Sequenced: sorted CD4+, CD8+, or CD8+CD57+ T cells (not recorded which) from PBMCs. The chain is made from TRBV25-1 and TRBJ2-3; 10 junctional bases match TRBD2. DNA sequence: TGTGCCAGCAGTCCCGGGACTAGCGTTGTCGGAGGGCCAGGCACAGATACGCAGTATTTT. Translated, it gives CASSPGTSVVGGPGTDTQYF.